The clone carrying this T cell receptor (beta chain) was found once. Its specificity is not known. The sample originates from a study of cytomegalovirus exposure and HLA in healthy donors. Study-wide results and caveats: A few chains tied to CMV proved CMV antigen-specific in vitro.

At collection, donors were nominally healthy, but unrecorded immune exposures were probable. With 60 Vbeta and 13 Jbeta primers, the PCR was carried out. Clones were read by immunoSEQ multiplex PCR, and TCRdb kept only the in-frame ones, dropping some. Of about 190,000 clones listed, 65% to 85% were seen once; the top ten hold 1.5% to 2%. This clonotype was obtained from a woman under 30 in good health and CMV-seronegative. The sample was PBMCs.

This CDR3 reads CASSVGSGTEQYF. CDR3 sequence (DNA): TGTGCCAGCAGCGTTGGTAGCGGGACGGAGCAGTACTTC. V and J are TRBV9 and TRBJ2-7, with 8 bases aligning to TRBD2. V gave up 2 bases and J gave up 7 bases; unmatched junction bases: 5. The CDR3 spans 13 residues. Germline V gene data show CDR1 as SGDLS and CDR2 as YYNGEE.